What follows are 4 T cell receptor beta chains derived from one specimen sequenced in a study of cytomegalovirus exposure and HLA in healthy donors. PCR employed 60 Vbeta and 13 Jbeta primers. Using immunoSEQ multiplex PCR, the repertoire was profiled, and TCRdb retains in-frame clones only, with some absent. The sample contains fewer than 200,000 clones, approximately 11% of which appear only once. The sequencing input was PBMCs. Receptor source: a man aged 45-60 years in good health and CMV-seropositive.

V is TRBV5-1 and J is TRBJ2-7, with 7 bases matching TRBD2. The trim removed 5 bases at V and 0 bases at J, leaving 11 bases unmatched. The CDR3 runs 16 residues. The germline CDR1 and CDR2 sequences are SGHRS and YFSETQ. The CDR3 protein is CASRPGLGGTSYEQYV. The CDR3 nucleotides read TGCGCCAGCAGACCGGGGCTGGGGGGGACCTCCTACGAGCAGTACGTC.

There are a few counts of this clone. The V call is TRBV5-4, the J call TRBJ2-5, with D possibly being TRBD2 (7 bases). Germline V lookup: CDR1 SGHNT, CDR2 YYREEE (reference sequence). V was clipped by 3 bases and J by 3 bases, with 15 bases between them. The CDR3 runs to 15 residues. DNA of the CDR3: TGTGCCAGCAGCTCCGGGGGGAGGGGGGAAGAGACCCAGTACTTC. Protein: CASSSGGRGEETQYF.

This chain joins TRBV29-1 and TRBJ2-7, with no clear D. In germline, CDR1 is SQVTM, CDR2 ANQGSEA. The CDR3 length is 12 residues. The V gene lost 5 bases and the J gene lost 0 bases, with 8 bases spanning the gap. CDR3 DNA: TGCAGCGTTCAGTGGAGCTCCTACGAGCAGTACTTC. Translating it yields CSVQWSSYEQYF.

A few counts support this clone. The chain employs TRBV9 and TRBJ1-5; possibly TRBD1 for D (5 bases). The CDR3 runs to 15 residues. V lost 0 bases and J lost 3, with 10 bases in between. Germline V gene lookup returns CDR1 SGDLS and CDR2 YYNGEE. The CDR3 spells CASSVGGGANQPQHF. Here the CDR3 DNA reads TGTGCCAGCAGCGTAGGCGGGGGTGCCAATCAGCCCCAGCATTTT.